This paragraph covers one T cell receptor beta chain sequence. Its antigen is not identified. Researchers report immunoSEQ v3.0 was run at survey level. A per-sample goal of roughly 40,000-50,000 T-cell genomes was targeted by sequencing. Only in-frame clones appear in the TCRdb table, and some are missing; sequencing was by immunoSEQ multiplex PCR. The sample includes more than 11,000 clones, more than 60% of them seen just once. Each specimen consisted of about 0.85-10 million cryopreserved PBMC prior to extraction of DNA. Per the germline V gene, CDR1 is KGHSY and CDR2 is FQNENV. The V end was cut by 3 bases, the J end by 8 bases, with 7 bases between. The CDR3 runs 12 residues. This entry is derived from a study of long-term antiretroviral therapy in people with HIV. Study-level results: Gathering of blood took place between about 2004 and 2017, possibly under older ART regimens. Before ART, certain clones expanded, and these dominated the repertoire at all time points.

This chain links TRBV16 with TRBJ1-4; D is ambiguous. This specimen consisted of unsorted PBMCs, obtained 1.3 years before starting antiretroviral therapy. This sequence originates from a man aged 35 to 55 with HIV. CDR3 amino acids: CASSHEGEKLFF. As DNA, the CDR3 is TGTGCCAGCAGCCATGAGGGAGAAAAACTGTTTTTT.